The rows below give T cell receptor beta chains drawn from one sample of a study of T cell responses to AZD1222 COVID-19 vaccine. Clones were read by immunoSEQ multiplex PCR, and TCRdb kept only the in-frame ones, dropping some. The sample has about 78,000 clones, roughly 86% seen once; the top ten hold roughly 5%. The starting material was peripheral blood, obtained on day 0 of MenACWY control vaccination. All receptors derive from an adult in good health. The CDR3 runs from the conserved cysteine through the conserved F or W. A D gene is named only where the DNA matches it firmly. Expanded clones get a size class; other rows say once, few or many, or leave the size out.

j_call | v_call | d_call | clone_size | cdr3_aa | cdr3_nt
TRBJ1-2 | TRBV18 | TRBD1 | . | CASSHGAGGNGYTF | TGTGCCAGCTCGCACGGGGCAGGGGGCAATGGCTACACCTTC
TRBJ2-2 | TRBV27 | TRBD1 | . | CASSLEQGWTGELFF | TGTGCCAGCAGTTTAGAACAGGGGTGGACCGGGGAGCTGTTTTTT
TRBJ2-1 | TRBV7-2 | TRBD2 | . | CASSLGLAGGRNEQFF | TGTGCCAGCAGCCTGGGACTAGCGGGGGGGCGGAATGAGCAGTTCTTC
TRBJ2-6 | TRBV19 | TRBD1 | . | CASSMPDRGPYSGANVLTF | TGTGCCAGTAGTATGCCGGACAGGGGGCCCTATTCTGGGGCCAACGTCCTGACTTTC
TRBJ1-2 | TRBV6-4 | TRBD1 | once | CASSASGGASYGYTF | TGTGCCAGCAGTGCTTCAGGGGGCGCAAGCTATGGCTACACCTTC
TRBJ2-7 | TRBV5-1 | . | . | CASSLDPGDYEQYF | TGCGCCAGCAGCTTGGACCCAGGCGACTACGAGCAGTACTTC
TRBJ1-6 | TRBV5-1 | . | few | CASSFTETNSPLHF | TGCGCCAGCAGCTTCACAGAGACTAATTCACCCCTCCACTTT
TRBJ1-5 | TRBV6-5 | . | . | CASSSTGISNQPQHF | TGTGCCAGCAGTTCCACAGGGATCAGCAATCAGCCCCAGCATTTT
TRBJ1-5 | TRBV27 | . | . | CASSPSNQPQHF | TGTGCCAGCAGTCCGTCGAATCAGCCCCAGCATTTT
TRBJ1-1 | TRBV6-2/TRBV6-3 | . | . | CASSYPQSTAFF | TGTGCCAGCAGTTACCCCCAATCGACGGCTTTCTTT
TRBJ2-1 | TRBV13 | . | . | CASSFRQYNEQFF | TGTGCCAGCAGCTTCCGGCAGTACAATGAGCAGTTCTTC
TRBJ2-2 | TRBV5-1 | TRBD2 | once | CASSVTGTSTGELFF | TGCGCCAGCAGCGTAACCGGGACTAGCACCGGGGAGCTGTTTTTT
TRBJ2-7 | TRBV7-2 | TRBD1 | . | CASSLVGTGGEQYF | TGTGCCAGCAGCTTAGTTGGGACAGGGGGCGAGCAGTACTTC
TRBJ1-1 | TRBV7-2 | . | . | CASSLRMNTEAFF | TGTGCCAGCAGCTTGCGAATGAACACTGAAGCTTTCTTT
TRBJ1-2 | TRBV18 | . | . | CASSHTDQGNGYTF | TGTGCCAGCTCACACACCGACCAGGGGAATGGCTACACCTTC
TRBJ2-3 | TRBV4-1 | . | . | CASSQVGYQDTDTQYF | TGCGCCAGCAGCCAAGTGGGATACCAAGACACAGATACGCAGTATTTT
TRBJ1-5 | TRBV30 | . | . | CAWSVGQLNQPQHF | TGTGCCTGGAGTGTAGGACAGTTGAATCAGCCCCAGCATTTT
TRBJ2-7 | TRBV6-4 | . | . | CASSDRGSSYEQYF | TGTGCCAGCAGTGACCGGGGTAGCTCCTACGAGCAGTACTTC
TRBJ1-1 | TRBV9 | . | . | CASSDPGTGNTEAFF | TGTGCCAGCAGCGACCCCGGGACCGGGAACACTGAAGCTTTCTTT
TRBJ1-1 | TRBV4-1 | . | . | CASSQVPDTEAFF | TGCGCCAGCAGCCAAGTCCCAGACACTGAAGCTTTCTTT
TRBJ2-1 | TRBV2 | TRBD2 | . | CASNPGGTIYNEQFF | TGTGCCAGCAATCCCGGGGGGACTATCTACAATGAGCAGTTCTTC
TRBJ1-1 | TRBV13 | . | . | CASSLSPGSTEAFF | TGTGCCAGCAGCTTAAGCCCAGGAAGCACTGAAGCTTTCTTT